These 27 T cell receptor beta chains were all obtained from the same sample, sequenced in a study of prognosis after radiotherapy for stage I lung cancer. From genomic DNA, TCR beta CDR3 was amplified by two-round multiplex PCR. Every TRBV and TRBJ gene had its own specific primer in first-round PCR. TCRdb analysed the multiplex PCR reads with MiXCR anew, one entry per CDR3 protein. This table has about 16,000 distinct CDR3 sequences, more than 25% appearing once. The sequencing used PBMCs, collected before or after stereotactic body radiation therapy (not recorded which). The receptor source for this set is a donor aged 50 or older with non-small cell lung cancer.

By share of the sample, this clonotype is medium-sized. The chain joins TRBV6-1 to TRBJ2-7, with D perhaps being TRBD1 or TRBD2 (6 bases each). Germline lookup yields CDR1 MNHNS and CDR2 SASEGT. The CDR3 has 16 amino acids. Trimming pared 6 bases from V and 3 bases from J, leaving 21 bases between. CDR3 sequence (DNA): TGTGCCAGCAGGGGACATAGCGGAGCGTATAACTACGAGCAGTACTTC. This gives the protein CASRGHSGAYNYEQYF.

This clonotype came up many times. The chain is built from TRBV7-8 and TRBJ2-7; 9 nucleotides align to TRBD1. The J segment lost 5 bases and the V segment lost 1 base, leaving 21 bases of the junction unmatched. Looked up from germline, CDR1 is SGHVS and CDR2 is FQNEAQ. CDR3 length: 20 amino acids. The CDR3 here is CASSLGIRTGDRAGTDEQYF. The CDR3 bases are TGTGCCAGCAGCTTAGGGATCCGGACAGGGGACCGGGCGGGGACTGACGAGCAGTACTTC.

This clonotype occurred many times. The chain has TRBV18 and TRBJ2-5; D unclear. The CDR3 consists of 13 residues. Trimming took off 8 bases at V and 5 bases at J, with 15 bases between the two ends. Germline CDR1 reads KGHSH; CDR2 reads LQKENI. As DNA, the CDR3 is TGTGCCAGCCAAGTCTACGGGCTGGAGACCCAGTACTTC. Residues: CASQVYGLETQYF. The full variable domain, with the rest looked up from reference TRBV18 and TRBJ2-5, is NAGVMQNPRHLVRRRGQEARLRCSPMKGHSHVYWYRQLPEEGLKFMVYLQKENIIDESGMPKERFSAEFPKEGPSILRIQQVVRGDSAAYFCASQVYGLETQYFGPGTRLLVL.

Within the sample, this clonotype is medium-sized. V is TRBV20-1 and J is TRBJ2-7, with TRBD2 matching over 8 bases. Per the germline V gene, CDR1 is DFQATT and CDR2 is SNEGSKA (reference sequence). The CDR3 is made up of 13 amino acids. V gave up 7 bases and J gave up 4 bases; unmatched junction bases: 9. The CDR3 DNA reads TGCAGTGGAAGCGGGAGTGAGTTTTACGAGCAGTACTTC. Protein: CSGSGSEFYEQYF.

This clonotype was observed many times. V and J are TRBV5-6 and TRBJ1-5; unclear D gene. The CDR3 has 14 amino acids. CDR1 SGHDT and CDR2 YYEEEE come from the germline V gene. Deletions cut 0 bases from V and 7 bases from J, with 11 bases between. DNA for the CDR3: TGTGCCAGCAGCTTGGGGGTACCGGGACAGCCCCAGCATTTT. Its translation: CASSLGVPGQPQHF.

This clonotype was recorded at least ten times. V is TRBV12-3 or TRBV12-4 and J is TRBJ2-5, with 10 bases lining up with TRBD1. Trimming at V came to 6 bases and at J to 5 bases, leaving 9 bases not matched to a gene. This CDR3 comprises 15 residues. Here the CDR3 reads CASRQRTGGRETQYF. CDR3 sequence (DNA): TGTGCCAGCAGACAAAGGACAGGGGGTCGTGAGACCCAGTACTTC.

Comment on this clonotype: A much larger clone differs by one base, so this may be a read error. CDR3 nucleotides: TGCAGCGTTGGGGCTAGCGGGAGTAAGGCCGAGCAGTACTTC. Translated, it gives CSVGASGSKAEQYF. This chain links TRBV29-1 with TRBJ2-7; 10 bases align to TRBD2. The CDR3 has 14 amino acids. V lost 4 bases and J lost 6; bases outside the gene matches: 9. CDR1 and CDR2 (germline): SQVTM, ANQGSEA.

As concerns this clonotype: A junction boundary mismatches the germline segment, possibly from a read error. The V gene is TRBV28, the J gene TRBJ1-1; 7 positions agree with TRBD1. The germline V gene encodes CDR1 MDHEN and CDR2 SYDVKM. The CDR3 length is 16 residues. In DNA, the CDR3 is TGTGCCAGCAGTGCCCCGAGGGGGCGGATGAACACTGAAGATTTCTTT. This codes for CASSAPRGRMNTEDFF.

This clonotype was recorded only once. A much larger clone differs from this one at a single base, so this may be a read error. The J gene is TRBJ1-1, the V gene TRBV7-9; the D is unclear. V lost 1 base, J lost 8 bases, and 5 bases lay in between. The CDR3 covers 11 residues. CDR1 and CDR2 from the germline V gene are SEHNR and FQNEAQ (reference sequence). In DNA, the CDR3 is TGTGCCAGCAGCTTAGTTCGGGAAGCTTTCTTT. It codes for CASSLVREAFF.

This clonotype came up many times. The CDR3: CASSLSRQLREQYF. In DNA form, the CDR3 reads TGTGCCAGCAGCTTATCGCGGCAGTTACGAGAGCAGTACTTC. The V call is TRBV7-9, the J call TRBJ2-7; D remains ambiguous. Trimming left V 2 bases short and J 7 bases short, with 15 bases between. The germline V gene has CDR1 SEHNR and CDR2 FQNEAQ (reference sequence). This CDR3 has 14 amino acids. Together with reference TRBV7-9 and TRBJ2-7, the CDR3 gives the full variable domain: DTGVSQNPRHKITKRGQNVTFRCDPISEHNRLYWYRQTLGQGPEFLTYFQNEAQLEKSRLLSDRFSAERPKGSFSTLEIQRTEQGDSAMYLCASSLSRQLREQYFGPGTRLTVT.

This clonotype was recorded many times. V usage is TRBV20-1 and J usage is TRBJ2-1; the match to TRBD2 covers 10 bases. This CDR3 comprises 15 residues. The V segment lost 5 bases and the J segment 3 bases; nucleotides outside the gene matches: 7. Germline V gene sequence: CDR1 DFQATT, CDR2 SNEGSKA (reference sequence). The chain's CDR3 is CSAGHASGGYNEQFF. CDR3 nucleotides: TGCAGTGCTGGACACGCTAGCGGGGGCTACAATGAGCAGTTCTTC.

With regard to this clonotype: This likely reflects a read error, since a far larger clone is one base away. The rearrangement uses TRBV3-1 and TRBJ2-7; 8 bases fit TRBD2. The length of the CDR3 is 17 residues. CDR1 is LGHDT, CDR2 YNNKEL, per germline (reference sequence). J gave up 7 bases and V 0 bases, and 14 bases lay outside the gene matches. This CDR3 reads CASSQEYREGLWNEQYF. The CDR3 bases are TGTGCCAGCAGCCAAGAGTACCGGGAGGGCCTCTGGAATGAGCAGTACTTC.

Points on this clonotype: This likely reflects a read error, since a far larger clone is one base away. The J gene is TRBJ1-5, the V gene TRBV6-4; maybe TRBD1 (5 bases). Trimming removed 6 bases from V and 11 bases from J, with 17 bases in between. The V gene's germline CDR1 is MRHNA and CDR2 SNTAGT. The length of the CDR3 is 13 residues. The CDR3 is CASSDSFPEAQHF. The CDR3 DNA reads TGTGCCAGCAGCGACAGTTTCCCAGAAGCCCAGCATTTT.

This chain connects TRBV5-1 to TRBJ1-1, with D perhaps matching TRBD1 (6 bases). The CDR3 is made up of 14 amino acids. The germline V gene has CDR1 SGHRS and CDR2 YFSETQ. V was shortened by 4 bases and J by 5 bases, with 15 bases between the two germline ends. The CDR3 here is CASSREGGSTEAFF. Written as DNA, the CDR3 is TGCGCCAGCAGCCGTGAGGGGGGTTCTACTGAAGCTTTCTTT.

Remarks on this clonotype: Germline and junction disagree at one end, which may indicate a read error. The chain is built from TRBV24-1 and TRBJ2-5; 11 bases are a match to TRBD2. The CDR3 length is 16 residues. CDR1 and CDR2 from the germline V gene are KGHDR and SFDVKD. The CDR3 bases are TGTGCCGCCAGTGACTCCGTAGCGGGAGGGGAAGAGACCCAGTACTTC. Translated, it gives CAASDSVAGGEETQYF.

This clonotype showed up many times. The chain has TRBV18 and TRBJ1-2; the match to TRBD1 covers 9 bases. In germline, CDR1 is KGHSH, CDR2 LQKENI. This CDR3 spans 17 amino acids. After removal of 3 bases from V and 2 bases from J, the junction contained 10 bases not matched to a gene. In nucleotides, the CDR3 is TGTGCCAGCTCACCCGGGACAGGGACGATAGGGAACTATGGCTACACCTTC. Amino acids: CASSPGTGTIGNYGYTF.

This clonotype was observed at least ten times. The chain recombines TRBV19 with TRBJ2-1, with D tentatively TRBD1 (5 bases). CDR1 LNHDA and CDR2 SQIVND come from the germline V gene (reference sequence). This CDR3 is 14 amino acids long. V lost 3 bases and J 7 bases, leaving 13 bases between the germline ends. The CDR3 DNA sequence: TGTGCCAGTAGTATCCAGGGCTTTGAAAATGAGCAGTTCTTC. This encodes CASSIQGFENEQFF. Complete variable domain (other parts from reference TRBV19 and TRBJ2-1): DGGITQSPKYLFRKEGQNVTLSCEQNLNHDAMYWYRQDPGQGLRLIYYSQIVNDFQKGDIAEGYSVSREKKESFPLTVTSAQKNPTAFYLCASSIQGFENEQFFGPGTRLTVL.

A remark on this clonotype: Here the CDR3 omits its conserved ending phenylalanine or tryptophan, so a read error is the likely source. V usage is TRBV13 and J usage is TRBJ1-2; no clear D. Trimming stripped 3 bases from V and 8 bases from J, with 13 bases between. The germline V gene encodes CDR1 PRHDT and CDR2 FYEKMQ (reference sequence). The CDR3 runs to 13 residues. CDR3 region: CASSFLAISGYTL. The CDR3 DNA sequence: TGTGCCAGCAGCTTTTTAGCGATTTCCGGCTACACCCTC.

In this sample, this clonotype turned up once. A far larger clone is one base from this, pointing to a likely read error. This chain uses TRBV30 with TRBJ1-6; possible D gene TRBD1, 6 bases. This CDR3 is 12 amino acids long. Germline lookup yields CDR1 GTSNPN and CDR2 SVGIG (reference sequence). The CDR3: CAWSLGGREQNF. CDR3 sequence (DNA): TGTGCCTGGAGTTTGGGGGGGCGTGAGCAGAACTTC.

As for this clonotype: Without the conserved terminal phenylalanine or tryptophan, this CDR3 likely stems from a read error. The chain links TRBV6-5 to TRBJ1-2; D call uncertain. This CDR3 region has 14 residues. Trimming removed 7 bases at V and 6 bases at J, with 18 bases between. The germline V gene encodes CDR1 MNHEY and CDR2 SVGAGI. CDR3 region: CASNRMVKSDGYTS. The CDR3 DNA reads as TGTGCCAGCAACCGAATGGTAAAGTCCGATGGCTACACCTCC.

This clonotype has a count of ten or more. The gene calls are TRBV30 and TRBJ1-5; weak D call: TRBD1 (6 bases). Per the germline V gene, CDR1 is GTSNPN and CDR2 is SVGIG (reference sequence). Deletions cut 4 bases from V and 3 bases from J, with 19 bases between. The CDR3 contains 16 residues. CDR3 bases: TGTGCCTGGACCCGGTCGGGGGCTGGCCCCAATCAGCCCCAGCATTTT. It is translated as CAWTRSGAGPNQPQHF.

This clonotype was recorded only once. V gene TRBV15 combines with J gene TRBJ2-7, with no clear D. Deletions cut 0 bases from V and 7 bases from J, with 16 bases between. The CDR3 runs to 15 residues. The V gene's germline CDR1 is LNHNV and CDR2 YYDKDF (reference sequence). Here the CDR3 DNA reads TGTGCCACCAGCAGAGATTTCACGGATCGAAGAGAGCAGTACTTC. Protein: CATSRDFTDRREQYF.

About this clonotype: One base separates it from a far larger clone, so it is likely a read error. The chain employs TRBV6-4 and TRBJ2-7; D ambiguous. This CDR3 is 12 amino acids long. CDR1 MRHNA and CDR2 SNTAGT come from the germline V gene. The CDR3 loop reads CDSSYSSYEQYF. Here the CDR3 DNA reads TGTGACAGCAGTTACTCTTCCTACGAGCAGTACTTC.

This clonotype came up many times. The chain carries TRBV30 and TRBJ2-2; D ambiguous. V was pared by 0 bases and J by 6 bases, with 8 bases between. The CDR3 is 13 residues long. Per the germline V gene, CDR1 is GTSNPN and CDR2 is SVGIG (reference sequence). The CDR3 is CAWSVPVPGELFF. CDR3 bases: TGTGCCTGGAGTGTCCCCGTCCCCGGGGAGCTGTTTTTT.

Turning to this clonotype: A far larger clone is just one base off, so this is likely a read error. The chain carries TRBV20-1 and TRBJ2-7; 10 bases match TRBD1. This CDR3 is 14 amino acids long. The ends lost 6 bases at V and 7 bases at J; junction bases unmatched: 12. In germline, CDR1 is DFQATT, CDR2 SNEGSKA (reference sequence). CDR3 in amino acids: CSAPGQGLGGEQYF. Written as DNA, the CDR3 is TGCAGTGCCCCGGGACAGGGGTTAGGAGGTGAGCAGTACTTC.

For this clonotype: With a far larger clone one base away, a read error is the likely cause. V is TRBV5-1 and J is TRBJ2-5, with a possible D match to TRBD2 (6 bases). The J call may not be correct, given that the DNA end is closer to TRBJ2-1. CDR3 length: 17 amino acids. The germline V gene has CDR1 SGHRS and CDR2 YFSETQ. The CDR3 is CASSPAFIPGVYNEQFF. The CDR3 region has the DNA TGCGCCAGCAGCCCGGCTTTTATTCCGGGGGTCTACAATGAGCAGTTCTTC.

In this sample, this clonotype turned up many times. The V and J genes are TRBV7-7 and TRBJ2-7; D gene uncertain. The germline gives CDR1 SSHAT, CDR2 FNYEAQ (reference sequence). V lost 1 base to trimming and J lost 1 base, with 5 bases between them. The CDR3 extends over 13 amino acids. CDR3: CASSLGRSYEQYF. As DNA, the CDR3 is TGTGCCAGCAGCTTAGGCAGATCCTACGAGCAGTACTTC.